This TCR beta chain originates from a study of blood T cell repertoires in COVID-19. Study-level information: COVID-19 samples, acute and convalescent, were from the United States, Italy and Spain. T cells, B-cell-depleted T cells, or PBMCs supplied cDNA or gDNA.

One Seattle source followed patients from active infection through their disease course. This clone has just one count. Methods used by the authors: Amplification from reference gene primers served as the basis for estimated nucleated cell counts. TCRdb keeps only in-frame clones here, not all; method: immunoSEQ multiplex PCR. V and J calls and clone size follow that table, whereas D and trimming were derived from the DNA. The sample consists of around 460,000 clones, roughly 90% of them appearing once. The CDR3 has 15 amino acids. With 2 bases clipped from V and 3 bases from J, the junction kept 7 bases outside the gene matches. The germline CDR1 and CDR2 sequences are MNHEY and SVGAGI.

The sequence was obtained from a man aged 18 to 30 with COVID-19, enrolled during active disease. The sequenced material came from peripheral blood. The chain has TRBV6-5 and TRBJ2-7, with 7 bases lining up with TRBD1. In DNA form, the CDR3 reads TGTGCCAGCAGTTACATGAGGGGGCGCCTCTACGAGCAGTACTTC. Encoded protein: CASSYMRGRLYEQYF.